These T cell receptor beta chains were read from a single sample in a study of blood T cell repertoires in COVID-19. Profiled with immunoSEQ multiplex PCR; TCRdb holds only in-frame clones, not every one. The repertoire holds hundreds of thousands of clones, 86% seen once, with about 1.5% in the top ten. Sequencing was done on a sample of peripheral blood. Receptor source: a woman in her twenties or thirties with active or convalescent COVID-19. Each CDR3 is given with its conserved first and last residue. A D gene is named only where the DNA matches it firmly. Clone size is stated in some rows and not others, as once, few, many or a class when expanded.

>.|.|TRBV12-3/TRBV12-4|TRBJ1-1
TGTGCCAGCCGACTAACAGCGAACACTGAAGCTTTCTTT
CASRLTANTEAFF
>.|.|TRBV5-1|TRBJ2-3
TGCGCCAGCAGCTTGGCTTTGAGCGATTGGGGCACAGATACGCAGTATTTT
CASSLALSDWGTDTQYF
>few|TRBD2|TRBV7-9|TRBJ2-7
TGTGCCAGCAGCTCTACTAGCGGGAGGTCCTACGAGCAGTACTTC
CASSSTSGRSYEQYF
>.|.|TRBV2|TRBJ2-2
TGTGCCGGGGGGGACACCGGTGAGCTGTTTTTT
CAGGDTGELFF
>.|TRBD1|TRBV6-1|TRBJ1-1
TGTGCCAGCAGGGACAGGGGCACTGAAGCTTTCTTT
CASRDRGTEAFF
>.|.|TRBV18|TRBJ1-1
TGTGCCAGCTCACCTTTAGTATCCCGGGACACTGAAGCTTTCTTT
CASSPLVSRDTEAFF
>.|TRBD1|TRBV6-1|TRBJ1-1
TGTGCCAGCAGTGAAGCGCCGGGACAGCCCACTGAAGCTTTCTTT
CASSEAPGQPTEAFF
>.|TRBD1|TRBV28|TRBJ1-3
TGTGCCAGCAGCCAGGGGGACACCATATATTTT
CASSQGDTIYF
>.|.|TRBV5-1|TRBJ1-1
TGCGCCAGCAGCTTGGGGCCGGGGGTGAGCACTGAAGCTTTCTTT
CASSLGPGVSTEAFF
>few|.|TRBV19|TRBJ2-7
TGTGCCAGTAGTATAGATGCCTCGGAGGGGGAGCAGTACTTC
CASSIDASEGEQYF
>.|.|TRBV15|TRBJ1-1
TGTGCCACCAGCAGAGATCTTGGCATTGACACTGAAGCTTTCTTT
CATSRDLGIDTEAFF
>.|TRBD1|TRBV19|TRBJ2-2
TGTGCCAGTAGTGGGGACAGGGGGAACACCGGGGAGCTGTTTTTT
CASSGDRGNTGELFF
>.|TRBD1|TRBV5-1|TRBJ2-5
TGCGCCAGCAGCCTAGACAGGGGAGGCGAGACCCAGTACTTC
CASSLDRGGETQYF
>.|TRBD1|TRBV5-1|TRBJ1-2
TGCGCCAGCAGCGTCGGGACAGGCTTTTATGGCTACACCTTC
CASSVGTGFYGYTF
>.|.|TRBV21-1|TRBJ1-4
TGTGCCAGCAGGGGACAGTTGGATGAAAAACTGTTTTTT
CASRGQLDEKLFF
>.|TRBD1|TRBV3-1/TRBV3-2|TRBJ2-7
TGTGCCAGCAGCCAAGGGGTCAGCAGGGGGTACGAGCAGTACTTC
CASSQGVSRGYEQYF
>.|.|TRBV27|TRBJ2-3
TGTGCCACCTCGAAGGCCGGGGATACGCAGTATTTT
CATSKAGDTQYF
>.|TRBD2|TRBV10-3|TRBJ2-3
TGTGCCATCAGTGATCCCGTGGTTAGCGGGAGGGCCTTGACAGATACGCAGTATTTT
CAISDPVVSGRALTDTQYF
>.|TRBD2|TRBV5-1|TRBJ2-3
TGCGCCAGCAGCCCTGGGACTAGCGGGAGCGTCACAGATACGCAGTATTTT
CASSPGTSGSVTDTQYF
>.|.|TRBV11-3|TRBJ2-7
TGTGCCAGCAGCCAGAGCCCTAGCTCCTACGAGCAGTACTTC
CASSQSPSSYEQYF
>.|.|TRBV3-1/TRBV3-2|TRBJ1-1
TGTGCCAGCAGCCAAGACCTAAGTGAAGCTTTCTTT
CASSQDLSEAFF
>.|TRBD2|TRBV4-1|TRBJ2-1
TGCGCCAGCAGCCCCGGACTAGCGGGGATGGGGCAGTTCTTC
CASSPGLAGMGQFF
>few|TRBD1|TRBV5-1|TRBJ1-4
TGCGCCAGCAGCCTAGGACAGGGAGAAAAACTGTTTTTT
CASSLGQGEKLFF
>.|.|TRBV21-1|TRBJ2-2
TGTGCCAGCAGTACCAGGGAAGGGCGGGAGGTAAACACCGGGGAGCTGTTTTTT
CASSTREGREVNTGELFF
>.|.|TRBV5-1|TRBJ1-6
TGCGCCAGCAGCCTGGACGGACAGAATAATTCACCCCTCCACTTT
CASSLDGQNNSPLHF
>.|TRBD2|TRBV5-1|TRBJ2-5
TGCGCCAGCAGCTTAGCGGGAGGGTCGCGAGAGACCCAGTACTTC
CASSLAGGSRETQYF
>.|TRBD1|TRBV19|TRBJ2-5
TGTGCCAGTATCGCCGGGACAGGGGGCGTAGAGACCCAGTACTTC
CASIAGTGGVETQYF
>.|TRBD1|TRBV6-6|TRBJ1-2
TGTGCCAGCAGAAAACAGACAGGGGAGGGTGGCTACACCTTC
CASRKQTGEGGYTF
>.|TRBD2|TRBV7-9|TRBJ2-1
TGTGCCAGCAGCTTAGGTCCTAGCGGGAACAACAATGAGCAGTTCTTC
CASSLGPSGNNNEQFF
>.|TRBD2|TRBV5-4|TRBJ2-1
TGTGCCAGCAGCCTGGGACTAGTCCAGTTCTTC
CASSLGLVQFF
>.|.|TRBV5-1|TRBJ2-5
TGCGCCAGCAGCTTGGGATCGTCGGGGCAAGAGACCCAGTACTTC
CASSLGSSGQETQYF
>.|.|TRBV7-9|TRBJ1-5
TGTGCCAGCAGCTCCGACGGCTGGATCGGGCAGCCCCAGCATTTT
CASSSDGWIGQPQHF
>.|TRBD1|TRBV19|TRBJ1-5
TGTGCCAGTAGGACACGACAGGGTTCGGATCAGCCCCAGCATTTT
CASRTRQGSDQPQHF
>.|.|TRBV6-5|TRBJ2-7
TGTGCCAGCAGTTATCGCGGGGAAGGTCACGAGCAGTACTTC
CASSYRGEGHEQYF
>.|.|TRBV7-8|TRBJ1-2
TGTGCCAGCAGCTTAGAGGGCAGGGTAAACTATGGCTACACCTTC
CASSLEGRVNYGYTF
>.|.|TRBV18|TRBJ1-1
TGTGCCAGCTCGCAGGGGTTAGCGATGAACACTGAAGCTTTCTTT
CASSQGLAMNTEAFF
>.|.|TRBV27|TRBJ2-7
TGTGCCAGCAGAAAAGACCCAGACAGTTCCTACGAGCAGTACTTC
CASRKDPDSSYEQYF
>.|.|TRBV5-5|TRBJ1-2
TGTGCCAGCAGCTCTTCTTCTAACTATGGCTACACCTTC
CASSSSSNYGYTF
>.|TRBD1|TRBV6-1|TRBJ2-7
TGTGCCAGCAGTGACAGGGGGTCTTACGAGCAGTACTTC
CASSDRGSYEQYF
>.|TRBD2|TRBV29-1|TRBJ2-3
TGCAGCGTGGGGGTGCTAGCGGAGGAAAAACACACAGATACGCAGTATTTT
CSVGVLAEEKHTDTQYF
>once|TRBD1|TRBV29-1|TRBJ1-4
TGCAGCGTTTACGGACAGGTCGGCGCAACTAATGAAAAACTGTTTTTT
CSVYGQVGATNEKLFF
>once|.|TRBV12-5|TRBJ2-2
TGTGCTAGTGTGTTGTCAGGTTACACCGGGGAGCTGTTTTTT
CASVLSGYTGELFF
>.|.|TRBV14|TRBJ2-5
TGTGCCAGCAGCCAAAGCGAGGGGACCCAGTACTTC
CASSQSEGTQYF
>.|.|TRBV2|TRBJ1-1
TGTGCCAGCAGCGGAATGGGCCAGGGAAACACTGAAGCTTTCTTT
CASSGMGQGNTEAFF
>.|.|TRBV27|TRBJ1-2
TGTGCCAGCACCCCGGGGGTGGCTCATGGCTACACCTTC
CASTPGVAHGYTF
>.|TRBD1|TRBV6-5|TRBJ2-2
TGTGCCAGCATAACCGGGACAGGGGAAATCGGGGAGCTGTTTTTT
CASITGTGEIGELFF
>.|.|TRBV7-2|TRBJ2-1
TGTGCCAGCAGCTTAGATCCAGATCTTGAGCAGTTCTTC
CASSLDPDLEQFF
>.|.|TRBV6-1|TRBJ2-3
TGTGCCAGCAGTGAAGCCTGGGCGGATACGCAGTATTTT
CASSEAWADTQYF
>.|.|TRBV30|TRBJ1-2
TGTGCCTGGATCCCTACCGGGACATCAAGTGGCTACACCTTC
CAWIPTGTSSGYTF
>.|.|TRBV5-1|TRBJ2-4
TGCGCCAGCAGCGGTGGGGGAGTTGGGGAGGACAAAAACATTCAGTACTTC
CASSGGGVGEDKNIQYF
>.|TRBD2|TRBV7-9|TRBJ2-7
TGTGCCAGCAGCTTACTAGCGGGGGGCCTCTCCTACGAGCAGTACTTC
CASSLLAGGLSYEQYF
>.|TRBD1|TRBV6-4|TRBJ2-1
TGTGCCAGCAGTGAGAGGACAGGGGGCTTCAATGAGCAGTTCTTC
CASSERTGGFNEQFF
>.|TRBD1|TRBV5-5|TRBJ2-7
TGTGCCAGCAGCTTGGTGCGGACAGGGGGGTCTGAGCAGTACTTC
CASSLVRTGGSEQYF
>.|TRBD1|TRBV13|TRBJ1-3
TGTGCCAGCAGCCAGGGACAGTCAGTGGGAGTCTCTGGAAACACCATATATTTT
CASSQGQSVGVSGNTIYF